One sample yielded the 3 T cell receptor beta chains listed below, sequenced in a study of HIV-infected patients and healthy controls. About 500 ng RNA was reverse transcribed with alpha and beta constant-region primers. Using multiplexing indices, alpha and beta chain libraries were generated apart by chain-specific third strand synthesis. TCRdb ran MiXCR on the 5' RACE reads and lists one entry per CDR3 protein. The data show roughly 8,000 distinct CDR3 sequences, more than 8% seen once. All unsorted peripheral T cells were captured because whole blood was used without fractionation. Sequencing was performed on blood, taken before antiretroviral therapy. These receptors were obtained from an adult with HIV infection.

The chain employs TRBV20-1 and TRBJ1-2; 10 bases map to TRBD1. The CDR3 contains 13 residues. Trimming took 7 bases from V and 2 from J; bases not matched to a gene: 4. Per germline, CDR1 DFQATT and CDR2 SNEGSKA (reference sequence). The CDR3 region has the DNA TGCAGTGTCTCGACAGGGGGCAACTATGGCTACACCTTC. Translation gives CSVSTGGNYGYTF.

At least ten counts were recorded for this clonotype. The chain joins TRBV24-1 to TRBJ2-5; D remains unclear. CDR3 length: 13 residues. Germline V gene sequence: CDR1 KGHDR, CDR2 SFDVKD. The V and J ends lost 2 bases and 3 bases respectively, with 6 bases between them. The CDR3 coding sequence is TGTGCCACCAGTGATTCCTTCGAAGAGACCCAGTACTTC. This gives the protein CATSDSFEETQYF.

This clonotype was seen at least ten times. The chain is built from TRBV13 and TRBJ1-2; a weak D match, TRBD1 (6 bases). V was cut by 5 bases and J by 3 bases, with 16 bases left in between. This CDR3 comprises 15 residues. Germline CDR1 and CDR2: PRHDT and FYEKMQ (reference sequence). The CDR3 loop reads CASSQTFYRDYGYTF. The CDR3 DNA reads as TGTGCCAGCAGCCAAACCTTCTACAGGGACTATGGCTACACCTTC.